These 24 T cell receptor beta chains came from one sample sequenced in a study of blood T cell repertoires in COVID-19. Repertoires were generated with immunoSEQ multiplex PCR, while TCRdb's copy carries only in-frame clones and drops some. Of about 130,000 clones listed, around 81% are singletons. Sequences were obtained from peripheral blood. The source of these receptors is a human donor in a cohort sampled during active COVID-19.

The chain employs TRBV9 and TRBJ1-1; possibly TRBD1 for D (6 bases). The germline V and J ends were trimmed by 3 bases and 4 bases, with 13 bases remaining between them. The CDR3 consists of 14 residues. Germline loops: CDR1 SGDLS, CDR2 YYNGEE. CDR3 bases: TGTGCCAGCAGCGGCGACAGGCTCGCCACTGAAGCTTTCTTT. It yields the protein CASSGDRLATEAFF.

This clone turned up a few times. The chain joins TRBV2 to TRBJ2-5; maybe TRBD1 (6 bases). Looked up from germline, CDR1 is SNHLY and CDR2 is FYNNEI. Trimming pared 1 base from V and 7 bases from J, leaving 10 bases between. The CDR3 length is 13 residues. CDR3 nucleotide sequence: TGTGCCAGCAGTGAAGACAGGGTAGGGACCCAGTACTTC. It translates to CASSEDRVGTQYF.

The chain carries TRBV11-2 and TRBJ2-7; D remains ambiguous. V dropped 1 base and J dropped 2 bases, with 6 bases sitting between them. The CDR3 consists of 13 residues. Per the germline V gene, CDR1 is SGHAT and CDR2 is FQNNGV. The CDR3 here is CASSLGAAYEQYF. The CDR3 DNA reads as TGTGCCAGCAGCTTAGGGGCAGCCTACGAGCAGTACTTC. Based on the CDR3 plus reference TRBV11-2 and TRBJ2-7, the full variable domain is EAGVAQSPRYKIIEKRQSVAFWCNPISGHATLYWYQQILGQGPKLLIQFQNNGVVDDSQLPKDRFSAERLKGVDSTLKIQPAKLEDSAVYLCASSLGAAYEQYFGPGTRLTVT.

This chain links TRBV6-5 with TRBJ2-3; weak D call: TRBD1 (6 bases). The CDR3 contains 15 residues. The V gene lost 6 bases and the J gene lost 7 bases, with 20 bases spanning the gap. CDR1 is MNHEY and CDR2 is SVGAGI in the germline V gene. CDR3 DNA sequence: TGTGCCAGCAGGGGGCTCCCCCTCGGGACAAATACGCAGTATTTT. It encodes CASRGLPLGTNTQYF.

The chain carries TRBV30 and TRBJ2-2, with a possible D match to TRBD1 (5 bases). CDR1 and CDR2 (germline): GTSNPN, SVGIG (reference sequence). The ends were cut back, 2 bases at V and 4 bases at J, with 14 bases in the middle. The CDR3 runs to 15 residues. Written as DNA, the CDR3 is TGTGCCTGGAGTTTTCCAGGGAAGGTCACCGGGGAGCTGTTTTTT. Protein product: CAWSFPGKVTGELFF.

The genes are TRBV12-3 or TRBV12-4 and TRBJ2-7; weak D call: TRBD2 (6 bases). The CDR3 is 13 amino acids. V lost 2 bases, J lost 2 bases, and 7 bases lay in between. CDR3 protein: CASSLWGAYEQYF. The CDR3 DNA is TGTGCCAGCAGTTTATGGGGGGCCTACGAGCAGTACTTC.

This clone was seen only once. The chain combines TRBV3-1 (or the pseudogene TRBV3-2) with TRBJ2-7, with 9 bases lining up with TRBD1. Germline loops: CDR1 LGHDT, CDR2 YNNKEL (reference sequence). With V trimmed by 4 bases and J by 7 bases, 11 bases remained unmatched. The CDR3 contains 15 residues. CDR3 sequence: CASSLPGQGLGEQYF. The CDR3 DNA is TGTGCCAGCAGCCTCCCGGGACAGGGTTTGGGGGAGCAGTACTTC.

The V call is TRBV5-1, the J call TRBJ2-7; a weak D match, TRBD1 (5 bases). Deletions cut 5 bases from V and 3 bases from J, with 15 bases between. Germline V gene data show CDR1 as SGHRS and CDR2 as YFSETQ. The CDR3 spans 14 residues. CDR3 nucleotide sequence: TGCGCCAGCAGAGGAAAGGACAAAAACTACGAGCAGTACTTC. Translation gives CASRGKDKNYEQYF.

The gene calls are TRBV29-1 and TRBJ1-2; possibly TRBD1 for D (5 bases). Germline V gives CDR1 SQVTM, CDR2 ANQGSEA. With 7 bases removed from V and 7 bases from J, the gap between germline ends came to 16 bases. This CDR3 spans 12 amino acids. The CDR3 DNA is TGCAGCGCCAACAGGTACTCCTCTGGCTACACCTTC. This codes for CSANRYSSGYTF.

The chain couples TRBV19 to TRBJ1-1; maybe TRBD1 (5 bases). The CDR3 covers 13 residues. Germline V lookup: CDR1 LNHDA, CDR2 SQIVND (reference sequence). Trimming removed 3 bases at V and 2 bases at J, with 7 bases between. Written as DNA, the CDR3 is TGTGCCAGTAGTATCGACAGTAACACTGAAGCTTTCTTT. Translation: CASSIDSNTEAFF.

The chain employs TRBV20-1 and TRBJ1-1, with 11 nucleotides matching TRBD1. CDR1 is DFQATT and CDR2 is SNEGSKA in the germline V gene (reference sequence). CDR3 length: 18 amino acids. V lost 3 bases to trimming and J lost 6 bases; unmatched junction nucleotides: 18. As DNA, the CDR3 is TGCAGTGCTAGTCCTTTCGCGGGACAGGGGGAATGGTACGCTGAAGCTTTCTTT. This codes for CSASPFAGQGEWYAEAFF.

The chain links TRBV12-3 or TRBV12-4 to TRBJ1-1, with TRBD1 matching over 7 bases. CDR3 size: 13 residues. After removal of 6 bases from V and 10 bases from J, the junction contained 11 bases not matched to a gene. The chain's CDR3 is CASRPTGDRGAFF. CDR3 nucleotide sequence: TGTGCCAGCAGACCCACAGGGGATAGGGGAGCTTTCTTT.

The chain joins TRBV2 to TRBJ2-7, with D maybe TRBD2 (5 bases). This CDR3 has 14 residues. Looked up from germline, CDR1 is SNHLY and CDR2 is FYNNEI. V lost 6 bases, J lost 2 bases, and 14 bases lay in between. The CDR3 DNA reads TGTGCCAGCAGCTTCGAGGGTTTCCCCTACGAGCAGTACTTC. This gives the protein CASSFEGFPYEQYF.

In its sample, this clone was seen a few times. The chain has TRBV18 and TRBJ1-1; a possible D gene is TRBD1 (6 bases). V lost 3 bases, J lost 10 bases, and 21 bases lay in between. The CDR3 extends over 15 amino acids. CDR1 and CDR2 (germline): KGHSH, LQKENI. This chain's CDR3 is CASSPAGGPVGRAFF. The CDR3 bases are TGTGCCAGCTCACCGGCGGGGGGCCCCGTGGGGAGAGCTTTCTTT.

The chain links TRBV6-6 to TRBJ1-1; no clear D gene. Germline CDR1 reads MNHNY; CDR2 reads SVGAGI (reference sequence). Trimming took 4 bases from V and 0 from J, leaving 9 bases between them. The CDR3 length is 14 residues. The CDR3 spells CASSLEGMNTEAFF. In DNA form, the CDR3 reads TGTGCCAGCAGTTTAGAGGGTATGAACACTGAAGCTTTCTTT.

For the CDR3, the DNA is TGTGCCAGCAGCTTAAGAACCGGGACAGGGAGCGACGAGCAGTACTTC. Encoded protein: CASSLRTGTGSDEQYF. The chain has TRBV5-6 and TRBJ2-7; 9 nucleotides agree with TRBD1. J gave up 5 bases and V 2 bases, and 11 bases lay outside the gene matches. The germline CDR1 and CDR2 sequences are SGHDT and YYEEEE. CDR3 length: 16 amino acids.

The CDR3 reads CASSLVQGAGDTEAFF. The CDR3 region has the DNA TGTGCCAGCAGCTTAGTGCAGGGGGCGGGTGACACTGAAGCTTTCTTT. The chain combines TRBV11-2 with TRBJ1-1, with 8 bases aligning to TRBD1. Trimming at V came to 1 base and at J to 3 bases, leaving 7 bases not matched to a gene. CDR1 is SGHAT and CDR2 is FQNNGV in the germline V gene. The CDR3 runs to 16 residues.

The J gene is TRBJ1-2, the V gene TRBV6-4; TRBD1 agrees at 7 bases. CDR1 is MRHNA, CDR2 SNTAGT, per germline. Germline trimming cut 6 bases from V and 9 bases from J; bases unmatched to any gene: 16. CDR3 length: 15 residues. Here the CDR3 DNA reads TGTGCCAGCAGCGAAACGGGACAGTACCCCGTTAGCTACACCTTC. Its protein is CASSETGQYPVSYTF.

This sequence joins TRBV5-1 and TRBJ2-6, with no clear D. The CDR3 consists of 14 residues. Germline V gene sequence: CDR1 SGHRS, CDR2 YFSETQ. Trimming removed 6 bases at V and 0 bases at J, with 7 bases between. The chain's CDR3 is CASKSSSGANVLTF. The CDR3 region has the DNA TGCGCCAGCAAGAGTAGCTCTGGGGCCAACGTCCTGACTTTC.

This clone was seen once. V is TRBV5-1 and J is TRBJ2-3; D may be TRBD2 (6 bases). Trimming shortened V by 6 bases and J by 4 bases, and 18 bases separated the two germline ends. Looked up from germline, CDR1 is SGHRS and CDR2 is YFSETQ. This CDR3 comprises 15 residues. This chain's CDR3 is CASTSSRGLPDTQYF. The CDR3, as DNA: TGCGCCAGCACCTCTTCTCGGGGGTTGCCAGATACGCAGTATTTT.

J is TRBJ2-7 and V is TRBV7-8, with D possibly being TRBD1 (6 bases). Trimming shortened V by 0 bases and J by 3 bases, and 9 bases separated the two germline ends. Germline lookup yields CDR1 SGHVS and CDR2 FQNEAQ. This CDR3 comprises 14 residues. CDR3 protein: CASSLAETGYEQYF. Written as DNA, the CDR3 is TGTGCCAGCAGCTTAGCGGAGACAGGCTACGAGCAGTACTTC.

This chain links TRBV5-1 with TRBJ2-5, with 10 bases that match TRBD2. Losses at the gene ends were 0 bases for V and 2 bases for J; bases not matched to a gene: 7. This CDR3 has 17 residues. Germline CDR1 SGHRS, CDR2 YFSETQ. The DNA for the CDR3 is TGCGCCAGCAGCTTGGGCGGGGGGACTAGCGAGCAAGAGACCCAGTACTTC. Encoded protein: CASSLGGGTSEQETQYF.

Of note for this clone: The sample holds other DNA sequences that translate to the same CDR3. The J gene is TRBJ2-2, the V gene TRBV3-1 (or the pseudogene TRBV3-2), with D tentatively TRBD2 (7 bases). CDR3 size: 16 residues. Trimming pared 3 bases from V and 8 bases from J, leaving 19 bases between. From germline, CDR1 is LGHDT and CDR2 YNNKEL (reference sequence). The CDR3 region has the DNA TGTGCCAGCAGCCATGGGGGCGGGGGATGTACGGGGGAGCTGTTTTTT. Protein product: CASSHGGGGCTGELFF.

V and J are TRBV2 and TRBJ2-7, with D perhaps TRBD1 (5 bases). This CDR3 has 14 residues. Trimming removed 2 bases from V and 2 bases from J, with 10 bases in between. Germline V CDR1 and CDR2: SNHLY, FYNNEI. CDR3 region: CASSEQVTAYEQYF. CDR3 nucleotides: TGTGCCAGCAGTGAACAAGTGACAGCCTACGAGCAGTACTTC.